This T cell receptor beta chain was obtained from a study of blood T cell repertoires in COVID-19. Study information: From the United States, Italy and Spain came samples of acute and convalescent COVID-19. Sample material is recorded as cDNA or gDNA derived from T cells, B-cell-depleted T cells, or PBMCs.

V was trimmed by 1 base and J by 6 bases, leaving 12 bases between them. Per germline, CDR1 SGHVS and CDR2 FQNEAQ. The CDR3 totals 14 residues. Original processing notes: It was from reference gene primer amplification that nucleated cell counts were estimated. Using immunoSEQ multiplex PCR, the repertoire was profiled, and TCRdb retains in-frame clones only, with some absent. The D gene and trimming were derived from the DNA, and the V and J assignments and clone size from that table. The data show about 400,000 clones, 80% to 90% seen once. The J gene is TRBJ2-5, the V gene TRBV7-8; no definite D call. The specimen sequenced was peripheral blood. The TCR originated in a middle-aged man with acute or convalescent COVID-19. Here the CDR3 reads CASSLVGLGKTQYF. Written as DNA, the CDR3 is TGTGCCAGCAGCTTAGTAGGCCTAGGCAAGACCCAGTACTTC.